This T cell receptor (beta chain) emerged from a study of blood T cell repertoires in COVID-19. In the study overall: In each case, the material was cDNA or gDNA derived from T cells, B-cell-depleted T cells, or PBMCs.

The repertoire was sequenced with immunoSEQ multiplex PCR; TCRdb's copy has only in-frame clones and lacks some. The table includes roughly 230,000 clones, approximately 81% detected once. The V and J ends lost 0 bases and 1 base respectively, with 9 bases between them. The germline gives CDR1 SGDLS, CDR2 YYNGEE. The CDR3 length is 15 residues. This TCR was sampled from a woman aged 50 to 60 who had been exposed to COVID-19. V is TRBV9 and J is TRBJ2-3; D is perhaps TRBD1 (6 bases). The sequenced sample consisted of PBMCs or T cells enriched from blood (not recorded which). In nucleotides, the CDR3 is TGTGCCAGCAGCGTAGAGGGGGTTGGCACAGATACGCAGTATTTT. It translates to CASSVEGVGTDTQYF.